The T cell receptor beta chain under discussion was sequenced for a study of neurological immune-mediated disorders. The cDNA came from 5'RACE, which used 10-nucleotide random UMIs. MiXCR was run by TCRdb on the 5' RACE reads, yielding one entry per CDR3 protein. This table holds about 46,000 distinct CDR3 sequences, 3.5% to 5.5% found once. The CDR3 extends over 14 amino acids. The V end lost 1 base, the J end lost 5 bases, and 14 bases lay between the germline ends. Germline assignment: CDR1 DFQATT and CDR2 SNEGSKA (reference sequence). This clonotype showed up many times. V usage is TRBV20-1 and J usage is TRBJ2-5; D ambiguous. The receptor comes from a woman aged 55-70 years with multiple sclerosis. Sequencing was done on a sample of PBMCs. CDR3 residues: CSARAWVLRETQYF. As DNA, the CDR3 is TGCAGTGCTAGAGCATGGGTCCTTAGGGAGACCCAGTACTTC.